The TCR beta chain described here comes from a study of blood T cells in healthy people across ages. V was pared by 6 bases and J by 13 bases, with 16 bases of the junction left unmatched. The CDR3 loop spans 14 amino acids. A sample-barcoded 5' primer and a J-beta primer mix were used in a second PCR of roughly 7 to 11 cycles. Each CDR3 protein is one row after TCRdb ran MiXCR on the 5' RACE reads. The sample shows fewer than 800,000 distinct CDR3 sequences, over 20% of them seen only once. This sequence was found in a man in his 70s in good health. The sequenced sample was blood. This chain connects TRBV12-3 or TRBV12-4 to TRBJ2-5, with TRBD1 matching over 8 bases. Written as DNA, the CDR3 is TGTGCCAGCAGCGCCGGACAGGGAGGTTGGTCGCTGTACTTC. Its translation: CASSAGQGGWSLYF.